This TCR beta chain stems from a study of cytomegalovirus exposure and HLA in healthy donors. Profiled with immunoSEQ multiplex PCR; TCRdb holds only in-frame clones, not every one. The table lists hundreds of thousands of clones, roughly 88% of them singletons. The donors were part of the roughly 120-subject validation cohort, which stood apart from the approximately 640-subject first cohort. The specimen sequenced was PBMCs. This receptor was identified in a woman aged 18-35 years in good health and CMV-seronegative.

This chain's CDR3 is CASSVQGASGYTF. The CDR3 nucleotides read TGTGCCAGCAGCGTACAGGGGGCAAGTGGCTACACCTTC. The rearrangement joins TRBV28 to TRBJ1-2, with 9 bases that match TRBD1. The V gene end was trimmed by 6 bases and the J gene end by 7 bases; junction bases not matched to a gene: 6. The length of the CDR3 is 13 residues. Germline V gene lookup returns CDR1 MDHEN and CDR2 SYDVKM.